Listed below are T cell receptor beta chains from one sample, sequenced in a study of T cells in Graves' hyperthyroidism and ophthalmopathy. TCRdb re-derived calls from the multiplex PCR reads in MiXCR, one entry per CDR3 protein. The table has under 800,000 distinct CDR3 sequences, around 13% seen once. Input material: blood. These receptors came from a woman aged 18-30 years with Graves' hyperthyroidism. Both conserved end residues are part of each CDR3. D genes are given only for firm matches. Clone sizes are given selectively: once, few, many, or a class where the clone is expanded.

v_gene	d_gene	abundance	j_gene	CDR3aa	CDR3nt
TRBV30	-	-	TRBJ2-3	CAWSGDWEDTQYF	TGTGCCTGGAGCGGGGACTGGGAGGATACGCAGTATTTT
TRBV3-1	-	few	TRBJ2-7	CASSQARQVSGWQYF	TGTGCCAGCAGCCAAGCGAGACAGGTTTCGGGGTGGCAGTACTTC
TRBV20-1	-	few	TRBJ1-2	CSAPRGANGYTF	TGCAGTGCCCCGAGGGGGGCGAATGGCTACACCTTC
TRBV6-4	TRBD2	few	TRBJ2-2	CASSDQRLAGGPVTGELFF	TGTGCCAGCAGTGATCAGAGACTAGCGGGAGGGCCGGTCACCGGGGAGCTGTTTTTT
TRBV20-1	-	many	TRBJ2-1	CSAKSGVTYNEQFF	TGCAGTGCTAAGAGCGGAGTAACCTACAATGAGCAGTTCTTC
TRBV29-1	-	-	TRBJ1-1	CSGRDIGDTEAFF	TGCAGCGGCAGGGACATCGGCGACACTGAAGCTTTCTTT
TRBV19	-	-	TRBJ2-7	CASSTSSGSYKQYF	TGTGCCAGTAGTACTAGCTCCGGGAGTTACAAGCAGTACTTC
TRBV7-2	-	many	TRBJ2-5	CASSLLGRPETQYF	TGTGCCAGCAGCTTACTCGGCAGACCGGAGACCCAGTACTTC
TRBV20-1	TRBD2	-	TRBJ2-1	CSASRLAGGGEQFF	TGCAGTGCTTCCCGACTAGCCGGGGGGGGGGAGCAGTTCTTC
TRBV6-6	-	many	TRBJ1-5	CASSYSNQMVRSSHQPQHF	TGTGCCAGCAGTTACTCGAATCAGATGGTCAGGAGCTCGCATCAGCCCCAGCATTTT
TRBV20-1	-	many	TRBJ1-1	CSANDWGNAEAFF	TGCAGTGCCAATGATTGGGGGAACGCTGAAGCTTTCTTT
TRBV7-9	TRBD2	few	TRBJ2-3	CASSQTSIGTDTQYF	TGTGCCAGCAGCCAGACTAGCATTGGCACAGATACGCAGTATTTT
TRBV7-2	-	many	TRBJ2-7	CASSSSWNKIPSYEQYF	TGTGCCAGCAGCTCATCCTGGAATAAAATCCCCTCCTACGAGCAGTACTTC
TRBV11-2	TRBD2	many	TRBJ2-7	CASSYSGRESYEQYF	TGTGCCAGCAGCTATAGCGGGAGGGAATCCTACGAGCAGTACTTC
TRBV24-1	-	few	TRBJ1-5	CATSVKGSNQPQHF	TGTGCCACCAGTGTGAAGGGAAGCAATCAGCCCCAGCATTTT
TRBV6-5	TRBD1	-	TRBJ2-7	CASSWDRGRYEQYF	TGTGCCAGCAGTTGGGACAGGGGGCGGTACGAGCAGTACTTC
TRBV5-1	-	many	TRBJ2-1	CASSPYGLSNEQFF	TGCGCCAGCAGCCCGTATGGACTTTCCAATGAGCAGTTCTTC
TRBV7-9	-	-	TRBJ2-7	CASSSDLSEQYF	TGTGCCAGCAGCTCAGACCTTTCCGAGCAGTACTTC